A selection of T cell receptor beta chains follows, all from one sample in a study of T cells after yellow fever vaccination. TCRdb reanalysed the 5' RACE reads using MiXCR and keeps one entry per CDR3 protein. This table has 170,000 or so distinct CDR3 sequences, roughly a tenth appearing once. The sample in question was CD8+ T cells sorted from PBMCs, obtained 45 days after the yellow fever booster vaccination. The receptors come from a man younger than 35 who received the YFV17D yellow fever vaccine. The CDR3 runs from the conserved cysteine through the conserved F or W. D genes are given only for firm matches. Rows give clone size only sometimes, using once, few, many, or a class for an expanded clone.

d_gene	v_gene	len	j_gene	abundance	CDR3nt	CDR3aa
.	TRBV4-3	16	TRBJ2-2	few	TGCGCCAGCAGCCCTAAAGGGGTAACTAACACCGGGGAGCTGTTTTTT	CASSPKGVTNTGELFF
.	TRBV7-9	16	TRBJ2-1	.	TGTGCCAGCAGGCCTCCGGCCAGGGAAGCGGAGAATGAGCAGTTCTTC	CASRPPAREAENEQFF
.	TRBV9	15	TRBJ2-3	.	TGTGCCAGCAGCGCAGTAGGAGGGTTCGCAGATACGCAGTATTTT	CASSAVGGFADTQYF
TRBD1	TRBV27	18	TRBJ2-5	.	TGTGCCAGCAGCCCCTTCACGACAGGGGGTTTCGGTGGAGAGACCCAGTACTTC	CASSPFTTGGFGGETQYF
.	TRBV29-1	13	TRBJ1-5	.	TGCAGCGTTGAACCCAAGGCGGGTCAGCCCCAGCATTTT	CSVEPKAGQPQHF
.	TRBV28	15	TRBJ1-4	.	TGTGCCAGCAGTTTATCCTCCGGGTTTCGTGAAAAACTGTTTTTT	CASSLSSGFREKLFF
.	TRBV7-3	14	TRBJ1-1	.	TGTGCCAGCAGCCCTATCAGTTCAGACGCTGAAGCTTTCTTT	CASSPISSDAEAFF
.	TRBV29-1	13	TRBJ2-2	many	TGCAGCGTCGTAGGAATGAGCACCGGGGAGCTGTTTTTT	CSVVGMSTGELFF
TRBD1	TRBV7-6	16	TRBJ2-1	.	TGTGCCAGCAGCATACAGGGGCGCCCCTCCTACAATGAGCAGTTCTTC	CASSIQGRPSYNEQFF
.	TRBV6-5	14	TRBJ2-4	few	TGTGCCAGCAGCCCCTCGGCCGAGGGGAACATTCAGTACTTC	CASSPSAEGNIQYF
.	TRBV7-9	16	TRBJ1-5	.	TGTGCCAGCAGCTTTGGTGGGGAGGATAGCAATCAGCCCCAGCATTTT	CASSFGGEDSNQPQHF
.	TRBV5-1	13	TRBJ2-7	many	TGCGCCAGCAGCTTGCTCACGGCCTACGAGCAGTACTTC	CASSLLTAYEQYF
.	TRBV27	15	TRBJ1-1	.	TGTGCCAGCAGTTCGCCGTTTGTCATGCCCACTGAAGCTTTCTTT	CASSSPFVMPTEAFF
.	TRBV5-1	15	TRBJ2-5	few	TGCGCCAGCAGCTCAATGGACACCCGGACGGAGACCCAGTACTTC	CASSSMDTRTETQYF
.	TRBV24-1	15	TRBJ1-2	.	TGTGCCACCAGTGACCTATCCTGGGGGGACTATGGCTACACCTTC	CATSDLSWGDYGYTF
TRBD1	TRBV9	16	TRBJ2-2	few	TGTGCCAGCAGCGTAGGCGAGACAGGGTTAACCGGGGAGCTGTTTTTT	CASSVGETGLTGELFF
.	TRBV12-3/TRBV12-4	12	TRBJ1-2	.	TGTGCCAGCAGTAAGGGGAAGTATGGCTACACCTTC	CASSKGKYGYTF
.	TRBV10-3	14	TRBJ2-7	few	TGTGCCATCAGTGAGTCTGGGGGAAGCGACGAGCAGTACTTC	CAISESGGSDEQYF
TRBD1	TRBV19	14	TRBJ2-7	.	TGTGCCAGTAGTGCAGGGGGCGCGGGCTACGAGCAGTACTTC	CASSAGGAGYEQYF
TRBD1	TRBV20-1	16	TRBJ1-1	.	TGCAGTGCTAGAGCGGCGCTGGGGACAGGGGACACTGAAGCTTTCTTT	CSARAALGTGDTEAFF
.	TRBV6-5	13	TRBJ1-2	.	TGTGCCAGCAGTTACTCGATTAAGGGGGGCTACACCTTC	CASSYSIKGGYTF
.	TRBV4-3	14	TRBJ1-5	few	TGCGCCAGCAGCCAAGATACAGGGAGGCAGCCCCAGCATTTT	CASSQDTGRQPQHF
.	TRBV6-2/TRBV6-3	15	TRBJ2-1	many	TGTGCCAGCAGTTACTCGACGGAGCCAAACAATGAGCAGTTCTTC	CASSYSTEPNNEQFF
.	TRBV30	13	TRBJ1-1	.	TGTGCCTGGAGTTTTGGGACCGACGGTGAAGCTTTCTTT	CAWSFGTDGEAFF
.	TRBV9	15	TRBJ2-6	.	TGTGCCAGCAGCGTAGCTGGGTCTGGGGCCAACGTCCTGACTTTC	CASSVAGSGANVLTF
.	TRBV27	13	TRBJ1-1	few	TGTGCCAGCAGTCACGGGGGTGACACTGAAGCTTTCTTT	CASSHGGDTEAFF
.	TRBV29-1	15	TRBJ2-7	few	TGCAGCGTAACCAAATCGGGACTGGGAGCCTACGAGCAGTACTTC	CSVTKSGLGAYEQYF
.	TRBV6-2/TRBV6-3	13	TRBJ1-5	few	TGTGCCAGCACAGAGTATAGCAATCAGCCCCAGCATTTT	CASTEYSNQPQHF
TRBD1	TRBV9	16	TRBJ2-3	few	TGTGCCAGCAGCGTGGGCCCGGGACAGGGCACAGATACGCAGTATTTT	CASSVGPGQGTDTQYF
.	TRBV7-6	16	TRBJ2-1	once	TGTGCCAGCAGCTCCTCCGTCCCGGGTTGGGGGAATGAGCAGTTCTTC	CASSSSVPGWGNEQFF
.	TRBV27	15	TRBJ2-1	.	TGTGCCAGCAGTACCCGACAGGCCGCTGTCGATGAGCAGTTCTTC	CASSTRQAAVDEQFF
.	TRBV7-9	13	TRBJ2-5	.	TGTGCCAGCAGCTTACTGGGGCAAGAGACCCAGTACTTC	CASSLLGQETQYF
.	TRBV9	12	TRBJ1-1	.	TGTGCCAGCAGCGCTTCGGACACTGAAGCTTTCTTT	CASSASDTEAFF
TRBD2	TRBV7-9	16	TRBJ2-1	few	TGTGCCAGCAGCGCCGCCCGGGGGGTGAGGTGGAATGAGCAGTTCTTC	CASSAARGVRWNEQFF
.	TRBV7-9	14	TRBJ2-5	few	TGTGCCAGCACCGGGGAGGCAGATCAAGAGACCCAGTACTTC	CASTGEADQETQYF
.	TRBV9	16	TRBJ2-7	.	TGTGCCAGCAGCCCAGGGACCAAAGTGGGTTACTACGAGCAGTACTTC	CASSPGTKVGYYEQYF
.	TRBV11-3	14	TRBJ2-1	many	TGTGCCAGCAGCCCCCCCGGTCTTTCCAATGAGCAGTTCTTC	CASSPPGLSNEQFF
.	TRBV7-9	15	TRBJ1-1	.	TGTGCCAGCAGCTTAGGGGAGGCTGAGAGTACTGAAGCTTTCTTT	CASSLGEAESTEAFF
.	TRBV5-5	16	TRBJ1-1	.	TGTGCCAGCAGCTTGGGAAGAGAACGAGGAAACACTGAAGCTTTCTTT	CASSLGRERGNTEAFF
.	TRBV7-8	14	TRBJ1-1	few	TGTGCCAGCAGCGCCTACGGGAACGGCAATGAAGCTTTCTTT	CASSAYGNGNEAFF
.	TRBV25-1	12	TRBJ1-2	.	TGTGCCAGCTCGGAGGGTGGTTTTGGCTACACCTTC	CASSEGGFGYTF
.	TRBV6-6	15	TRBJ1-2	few	TGTGCCAGCAGTTACAACGAGCCCTACCTTTATGGCTACACCTTC	CASSYNEPYLYGYTF
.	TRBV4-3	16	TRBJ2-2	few	TGCGCCAGCAGCCAAGAAGGGGCCCCGAACACCGGGGAGCTGTTTTTT	CASSQEGAPNTGELFF
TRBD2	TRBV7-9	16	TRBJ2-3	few	TGTGCCAGCAGCTTGAGCGGGGGGCCGGTCACAGATACGCAGTATTTT	CASSLSGGPVTDTQYF
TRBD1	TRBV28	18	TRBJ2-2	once	TGTGCCAGCAGTTTAGAGGGGGCCCCTAGGATGCTCACCGGGGAGCTGTTTTTT	CASSLEGAPRMLTGELFF
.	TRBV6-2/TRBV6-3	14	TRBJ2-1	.	TGTGCCAGCAGTTACTCGAGTGCAGCTAGTGAGCAGTTCTTC	CASSYSSAASEQFF
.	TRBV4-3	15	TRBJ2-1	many	TGCGCCAGCAGACAGGACCGATCCTCCTACAATGAGCAGTTCTTC	CASRQDRSSYNEQFF
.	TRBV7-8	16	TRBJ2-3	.	TGTGCCAGCAGCTTAGCGGGGGCCGGACTAGTGGATACGCAGTATTTT	CASSLAGAGLVDTQYF
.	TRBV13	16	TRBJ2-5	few	TGTGCCAGCAGCTTCGGCGGTTCTGGTTCGGGAGAGACCCAGTACTTC	CASSFGGSGSGETQYF
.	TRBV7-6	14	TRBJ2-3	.	TGTGCCAGCAGCCAGGGGGGGATGACAGATACGCAGTATTTT	CASSQGGMTDTQYF
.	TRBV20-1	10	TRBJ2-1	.	TGCAGTGCAGAGGGGTATGAGCAGTTCTTC	CSAEGYEQFF
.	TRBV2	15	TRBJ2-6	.	TGTGCCAGCATGGACTCCATCTCTGGGGCCAACGTCCTGACTTTC	CASMDSISGANVLTF
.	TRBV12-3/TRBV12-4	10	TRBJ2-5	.	TGTGCCAGCAGCCGTCAGGCCCAGTACTTC	CASSRQAQYF
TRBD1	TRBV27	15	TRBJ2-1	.	TGTGCCAGCAGTTTATTGGACAGGGTTAGCAATGAGCAGTTCTTC	CASSLLDRVSNEQFF
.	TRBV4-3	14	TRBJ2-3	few	TGCGCCAGCAGCCAAGATCGGGGACCAGATACGCAGTATTTT	CASSQDRGPDTQYF
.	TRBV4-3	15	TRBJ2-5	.	TGCGCCAGCAGCCCCCTGGGTAGCGGCCAAGAGACCCAGTACTTC	CASSPLGSGQETQYF
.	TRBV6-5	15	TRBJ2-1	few	TGTGCCAGCAGTTACTCGGGGGGACTGTACAATGAGCAGTTCTTC	CASSYSGGLYNEQFF